Listed below are T cell receptor beta chains from one sample, sequenced in a study of CD8+ T cells in alopecia areata. Assay: immunoSEQ multiplex PCR; the TCRdb copy retains only in-frame clones and omits some. This sample has around 190,000 clones; around three fifths occur once, and the top ten carry just over 1%. The sample consisted of CD4+ T cells sorted from blood, taken at week 24, from a patient treated with tofacitinib. These receptors were collected from a human donor with alopecia areata. Each CDR3 is given with its conserved first and last residue. D genes are given only for firm matches. Not all rows give a size; the values are once, few, many and, for expanded clones, a class.

J: TRBJ2-1; V: TRBV7-8; size: -; D: TRBD2; DNA: TGTGCCAGCAGCTACCCGGGACTAGCGGGGGGGCCTATACTCCTCTACAATGAGCAGTTCTTC; CDR3: CASSYPGLAGGPILLYNEQFF
J: TRBJ1-4; V: TRBV5-1; size: -; D: -; DNA: TGCGCCAGCAGCTCTCAGGGGCTCTTAGCAACTAATGAAAAACTGTTTTTT; CDR3: CASSSQGLLATNEKLFF
J: TRBJ2-1; V: TRBV30; size: -; D: -; DNA: TGTGCCTGGGGTATCCTCAAGGGGCAGTTCTTC; CDR3: CAWGILKGQFF
J: TRBJ2-1; V: TRBV30; size: -; D: -; DNA: TGTGCCTGGAGATTGGGCTCCTACAATGAGCAGTTCTTC; CDR3: CAWRLGSYNEQFF
J: TRBJ2-2; V: TRBV7-2; size: -; D: -; DNA: TGTGCCAGCAGCTTAGATCCAGGGAACACCGGGGAGCTGTTTTTT; CDR3: CASSLDPGNTGELFF
J: TRBJ2-5; V: TRBV5-1; size: once; D: -; DNA: TGCGCCAGCAGCTTGTTATCTATCGAGACCCAGTACTTC; CDR3: CASSLLSIETQYF
J: TRBJ2-7; V: TRBV13; size: -; D: TRBD1; DNA: TGTGCCAGCAGCTTAACAGGGGTCCCCTACGAGCAGTACTTC; CDR3: CASSLTGVPYEQYF
J: TRBJ1-4; V: TRBV29-1; size: -; D: -; DNA: TGCAGCGTCGGAGGGGAAAAACTGTTTTTT; CDR3: CSVGGEKLFF
J: TRBJ2-2; V: TRBV10-2; size: -; D: -; DNA: TGCGCCAGCAGAGACACGGGAACCGGGGAGCTGTTTTTT; CDR3: CASRDTGTGELFF
J: TRBJ1-1; V: TRBV30; size: -; D: TRBD1; DNA: TGTGCCGGACAGGGGAGAAACACTGAAGCTTTCTTT; CDR3: CAGQGRNTEAFF
J: TRBJ2-1; V: TRBV7-3; size: once; D: -; DNA: TGTGCCAGCAGCCCCAGGGACGGAGACAATGAGCAGTTCTTC; CDR3: CASSPRDGDNEQFF
J: TRBJ2-6; V: TRBV29-1; size: -; D: -; DNA: TGCAGCGTCGGCCCGAGCTCTGGGGCCAACGTCCTGACTTTC; CDR3: CSVGPSSGANVLTF
J: TRBJ2-1; V: TRBV12-5; size: few; D: -; DNA: TGTGCTAGTGGTCCAGCGGATGAGCAGTTCTTC; CDR3: CASGPADEQFF
J: TRBJ1-4; V: TRBV4-3; size: -; D: -; DNA: TGCGCCAGCAGCCAAGATCAGGGCAGCGCAAATGAAAAACTGTTTTTT; CDR3: CASSQDQGSANEKLFF
J: TRBJ2-7; V: TRBV5-6; size: -; D: -; DNA: TGTGCCAGCAGCCCTGGGACGTGGGAGCAGTACTTC; CDR3: CASSPGTWEQYF
J: TRBJ2-3; V: TRBV15; size: -; D: -; DNA: TGTGCCACCAGCAGACTACGACAGGTTCCCCCCACAGATACGCAGTATTTT; CDR3: CATSRLRQVPPTDTQYF
J: TRBJ2-1; V: TRBV13; size: few; D: TRBD2; DNA: TGTGCCAGCAGCTTAGGCCTCAGCGGGGGACACAATGAGCAGTTCTTC; CDR3: CASSLGLSGGHNEQFF
J: TRBJ1-1; V: TRBV4-1; size: -; D: -; DNA: TGCGCCAGCAGCCAAGCGAGGCAGGTCCACAACACTGAAGCTTTCTTT; CDR3: CASSQARQVHNTEAFF
J: TRBJ2-6; V: TRBV5-6; size: few; D: -; DNA: TGTGCCAGCAGCTTGGATCGGGCGGGACCTGGCTCTGGGGCCAACGTCCTGACTTTC; CDR3: CASSLDRAGPGSGANVLTF
J: TRBJ2-7; V: TRBV30; size: -; D: -; DNA: TGTGCCTGGAGTGGCTACTACGAGCAGTACTTC; CDR3: CAWSGYYEQYF
J: TRBJ2-3; V: TRBV12-5; size: -; D: -; DNA: TGTGCTAGTGGTTTGAACAGCCCAGATACGCAGTATTTT; CDR3: CASGLNSPDTQYF
J: TRBJ2-2; V: TRBV29-1; size: few; D: -; DNA: TGCAGCGTTGATAAAGATGTCACCGGGGAGCTGTTTTTT; CDR3: CSVDKDVTGELFF
J: TRBJ1-1; V: TRBV19; size: few; D: -; DNA: TGTGCCAGTAGTATTGAGATTTTGGGACGGTTGAACACTGAAGCTTTCTTT; CDR3: CASSIEILGRLNTEAFF
J: TRBJ2-1; V: TRBV19; size: -; D: -; DNA: TGTGCCAGTACCCTCAGGTACGCCTCAGGGGAGCAGTTCTTC; CDR3: CASTLRYASGEQFF
J: TRBJ2-1; V: TRBV29-1; size: -; D: -; DNA: TGCAGCGTCAGTAGCTCCTACAATGAGCAGTTCTTC; CDR3: CSVSSSYNEQFF
J: TRBJ1-5; V: TRBV19; size: -; D: -; DNA: TGTGCCAGTAGGATTCGGGGGAACCCAGGTCAGCCCCAGCATTTT; CDR3: CASRIRGNPGQPQHF
J: TRBJ1-6; V: TRBV7-2; size: -; D: -; DNA: TGTGCCAGCAGCTTAAAGGCCTATAATTCACCCCTCCACTTT; CDR3: CASSLKAYNSPLHF
J: TRBJ1-6; V: TRBV29-1; size: -; D: -; DNA: TGCAGCGTGCGTAGGTCACCCCTCCACTTT; CDR3: CSVRRSPLHF
J: TRBJ1-2; V: TRBV30; size: -; D: -; DNA: TGTGCCTGGAGAAGCAGGGCGGAGGGTGGCTACACCTTC; CDR3: CAWRSRAEGGYTF
J: TRBJ2-3; V: TRBV29-1; size: -; D: -; DNA: TGCACCGCGGAGGGGGTCCTGGGAGATACGCAGTATTTT; CDR3: CTAEGVLGDTQYF
J: TRBJ1-2; V: TRBV9; size: -; D: -; DNA: TGTGCCAGCACCCCGGGACACTACTATGGCTACACCTTC; CDR3: CASTPGHYYGYTF
J: TRBJ1-6; V: TRBV30; size: -; D: TRBD1; DNA: TGTGCCTGGAGTGTATGGGGACAGGGGAGTTCACCCCTCCACTTT; CDR3: CAWSVWGQGSSPLHF
J: TRBJ1-1; V: TRBV29-1; size: -; D: -; DNA: TGCAGCGTTGTAACTGGGCAGGCGAACACTGAAGCTTTCTTT; CDR3: CSVVTGQANTEAFF
J: TRBJ2-1; V: TRBV6-1; size: -; D: -; DNA: TGTGCCAGCAGTGAACAGAGTCACAATGAGCAGTTCTTC; CDR3: CASSEQSHNEQFF
J: TRBJ1-1; V: TRBV11-2; size: -; D: -; DNA: TGTGCCAGCAGCACGACGGGACGGGCGGTGACTGAAGCTTTCTTT; CDR3: CASSTTGRAVTEAFF
J: TRBJ2-5; V: TRBV6-5; size: -; D: -; DNA: TGTGCCAGCAGCCAGGGGGGGGAGACCCAGTACTTC; CDR3: CASSQGGETQYF
J: TRBJ1-5; V: TRBV5-1; size: -; D: -; DNA: TGCGCCAGCAGCTTGGATGGGGTCCAGCCCCAGCATTTT; CDR3: CASSLDGVQPQHF
J: TRBJ2-7; V: TRBV15; size: -; D: -; DNA: TGTGCCACCAGCAGAGCTGAAGCGACTTTCACCTACGAGCAGTACTTC; CDR3: CATSRAEATFTYEQYF